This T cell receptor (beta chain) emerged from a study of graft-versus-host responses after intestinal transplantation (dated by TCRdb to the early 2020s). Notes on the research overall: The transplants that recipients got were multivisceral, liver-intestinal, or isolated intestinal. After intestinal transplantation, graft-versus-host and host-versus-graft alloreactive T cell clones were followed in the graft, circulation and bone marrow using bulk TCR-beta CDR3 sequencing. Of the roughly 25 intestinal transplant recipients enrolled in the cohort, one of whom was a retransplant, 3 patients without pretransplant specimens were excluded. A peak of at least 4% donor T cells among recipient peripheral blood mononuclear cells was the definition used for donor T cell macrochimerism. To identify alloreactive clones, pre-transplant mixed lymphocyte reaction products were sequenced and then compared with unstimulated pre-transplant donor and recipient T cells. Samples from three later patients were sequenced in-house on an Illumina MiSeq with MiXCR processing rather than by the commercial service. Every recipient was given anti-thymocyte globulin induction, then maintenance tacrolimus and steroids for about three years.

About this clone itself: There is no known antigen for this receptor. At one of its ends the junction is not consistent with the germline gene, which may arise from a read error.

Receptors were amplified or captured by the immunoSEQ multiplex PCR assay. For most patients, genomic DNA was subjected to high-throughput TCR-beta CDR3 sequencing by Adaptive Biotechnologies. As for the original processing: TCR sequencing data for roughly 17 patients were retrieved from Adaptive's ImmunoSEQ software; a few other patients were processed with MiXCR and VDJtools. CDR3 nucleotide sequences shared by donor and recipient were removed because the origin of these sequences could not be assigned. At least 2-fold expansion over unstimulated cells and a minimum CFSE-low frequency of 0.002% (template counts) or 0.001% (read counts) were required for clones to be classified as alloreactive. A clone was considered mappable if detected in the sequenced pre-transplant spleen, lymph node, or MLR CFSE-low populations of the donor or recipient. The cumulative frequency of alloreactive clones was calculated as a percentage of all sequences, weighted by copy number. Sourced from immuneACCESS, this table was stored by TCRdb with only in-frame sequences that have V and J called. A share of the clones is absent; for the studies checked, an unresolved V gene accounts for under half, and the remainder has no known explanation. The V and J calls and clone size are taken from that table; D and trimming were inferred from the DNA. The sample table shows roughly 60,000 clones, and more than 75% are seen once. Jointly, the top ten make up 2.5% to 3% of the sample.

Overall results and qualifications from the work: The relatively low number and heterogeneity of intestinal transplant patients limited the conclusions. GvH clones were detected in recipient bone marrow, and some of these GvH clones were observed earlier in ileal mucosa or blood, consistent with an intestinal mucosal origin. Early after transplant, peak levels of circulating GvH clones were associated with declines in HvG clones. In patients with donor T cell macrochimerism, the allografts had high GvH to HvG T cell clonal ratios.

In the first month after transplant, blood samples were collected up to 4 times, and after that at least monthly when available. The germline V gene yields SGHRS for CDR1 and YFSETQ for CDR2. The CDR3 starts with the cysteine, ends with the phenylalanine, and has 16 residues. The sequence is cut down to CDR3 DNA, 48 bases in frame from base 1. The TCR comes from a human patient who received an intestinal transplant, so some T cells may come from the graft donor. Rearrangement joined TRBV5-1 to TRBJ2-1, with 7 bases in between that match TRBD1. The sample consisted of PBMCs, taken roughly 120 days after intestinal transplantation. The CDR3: CASSLFTGVIYNERFF. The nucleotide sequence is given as TGCGCCAGCAGCTTATTCACAGGGGTGATCTACAATGAGCGGTTCTTC.